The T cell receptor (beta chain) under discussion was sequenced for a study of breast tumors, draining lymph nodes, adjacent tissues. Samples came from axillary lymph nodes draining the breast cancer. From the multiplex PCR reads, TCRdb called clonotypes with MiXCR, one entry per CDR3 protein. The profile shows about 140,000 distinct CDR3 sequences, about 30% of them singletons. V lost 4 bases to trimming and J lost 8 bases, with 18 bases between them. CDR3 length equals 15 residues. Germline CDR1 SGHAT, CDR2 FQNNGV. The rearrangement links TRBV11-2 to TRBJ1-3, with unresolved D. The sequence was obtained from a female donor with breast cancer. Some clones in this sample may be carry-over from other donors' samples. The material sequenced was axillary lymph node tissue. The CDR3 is CASSSDGGYGYTIYF. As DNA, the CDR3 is TGTGCCAGCAGCTCCGACGGTGGCTATGGCTACACCATATATTTT.